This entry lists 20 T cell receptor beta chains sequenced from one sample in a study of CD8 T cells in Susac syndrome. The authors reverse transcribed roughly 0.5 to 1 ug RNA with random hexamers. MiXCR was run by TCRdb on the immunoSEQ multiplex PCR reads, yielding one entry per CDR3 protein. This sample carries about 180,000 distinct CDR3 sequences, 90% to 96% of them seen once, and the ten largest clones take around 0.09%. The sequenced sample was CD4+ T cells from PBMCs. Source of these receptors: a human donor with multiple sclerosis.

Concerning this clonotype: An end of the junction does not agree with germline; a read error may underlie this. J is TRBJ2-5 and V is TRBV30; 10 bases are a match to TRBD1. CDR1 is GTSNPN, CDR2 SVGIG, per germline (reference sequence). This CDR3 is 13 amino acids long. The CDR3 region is CARRDRGQETQYF. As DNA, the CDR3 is TGTGCCCGGAGGGACAGGGGTCAAGAGACCCAGTACTTC.

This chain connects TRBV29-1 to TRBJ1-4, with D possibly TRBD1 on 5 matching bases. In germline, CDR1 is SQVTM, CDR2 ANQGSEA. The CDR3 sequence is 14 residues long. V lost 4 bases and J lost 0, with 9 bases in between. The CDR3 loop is CSVVQDATNEKLFF. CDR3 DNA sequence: TGCAGCGTTGTACAGGATGCAACTAATGAAAAACTGTTTTTT. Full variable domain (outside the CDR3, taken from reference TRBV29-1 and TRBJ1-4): SAVISQKPSRDICQRGTSLTIQCQVDSQVTMMFWYRQQPGQSLTLIATANQGSEATYESGFVIDKFPISRPNLTFSTLTVSNMSPEDSSIYLCSVVQDATNEKLFFGSGTQLSVL.

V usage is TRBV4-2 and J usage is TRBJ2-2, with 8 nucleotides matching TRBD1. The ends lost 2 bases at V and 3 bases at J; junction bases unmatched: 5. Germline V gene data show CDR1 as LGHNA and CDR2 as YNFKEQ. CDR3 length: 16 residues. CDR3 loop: CASSQTGGRYTGELFF. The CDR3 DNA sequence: TGTGCCAGCAGCCAAACAGGGGGACGATACACCGGGGAGCTGTTTTTT.

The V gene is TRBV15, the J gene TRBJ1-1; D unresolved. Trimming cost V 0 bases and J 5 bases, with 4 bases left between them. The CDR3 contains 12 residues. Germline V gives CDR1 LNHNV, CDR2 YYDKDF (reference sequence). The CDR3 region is CATSREETEAFF. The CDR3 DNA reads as TGTGCCACCAGCAGAGAAGAGACTGAAGCTTTCTTT.

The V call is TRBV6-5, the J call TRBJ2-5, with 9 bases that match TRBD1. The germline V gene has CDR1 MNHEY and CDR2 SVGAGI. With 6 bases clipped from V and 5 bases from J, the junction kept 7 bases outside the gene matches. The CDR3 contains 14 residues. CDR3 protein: CASRPGTGLETQYF. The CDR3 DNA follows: TGTGCCAGCAGGCCCGGGACAGGGCTGGAGACCCAGTACTTC.

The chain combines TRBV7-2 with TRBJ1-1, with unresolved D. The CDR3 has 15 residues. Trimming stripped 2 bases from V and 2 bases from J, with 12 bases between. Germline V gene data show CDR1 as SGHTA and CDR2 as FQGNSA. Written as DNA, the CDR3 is TGTGCCAGCAGCTTAAGGGCAGAACTTAACACTGAAGCTTTCTTT. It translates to CASSLRAELNTEAFF.

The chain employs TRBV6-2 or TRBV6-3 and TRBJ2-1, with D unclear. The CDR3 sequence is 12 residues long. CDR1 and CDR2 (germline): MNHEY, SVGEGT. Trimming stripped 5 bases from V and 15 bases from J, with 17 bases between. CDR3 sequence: CASSPAAPGRFF. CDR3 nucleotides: TGTGCCAGCAGTCCCGCGGCGCCTGGGCGGTTCTTC.

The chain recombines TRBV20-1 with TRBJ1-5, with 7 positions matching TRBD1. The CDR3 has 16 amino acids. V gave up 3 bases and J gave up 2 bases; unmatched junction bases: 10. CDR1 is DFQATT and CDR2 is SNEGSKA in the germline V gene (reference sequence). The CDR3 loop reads CSARTPGQSGNQPQHF. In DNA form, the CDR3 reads TGCAGTGCTAGGACACCGGGACAGTCGGGCAATCAGCCCCAGCATTTT.

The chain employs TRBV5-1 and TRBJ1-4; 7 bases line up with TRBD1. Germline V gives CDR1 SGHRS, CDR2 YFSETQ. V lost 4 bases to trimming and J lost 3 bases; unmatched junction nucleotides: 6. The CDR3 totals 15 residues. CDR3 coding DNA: TGCGCCAGCAGCAGATCGACAGGGTCTAATGAAAAACTGTTTTTT. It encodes CASSRSTGSNEKLFF.

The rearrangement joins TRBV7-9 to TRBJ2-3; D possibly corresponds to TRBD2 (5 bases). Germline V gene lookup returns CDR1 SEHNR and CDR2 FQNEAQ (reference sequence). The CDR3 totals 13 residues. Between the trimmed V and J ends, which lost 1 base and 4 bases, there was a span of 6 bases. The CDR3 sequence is CASSLVEADTQYF. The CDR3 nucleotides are TGTGCCAGCAGCTTAGTGGAGGCAGATACGCAGTATTTT.

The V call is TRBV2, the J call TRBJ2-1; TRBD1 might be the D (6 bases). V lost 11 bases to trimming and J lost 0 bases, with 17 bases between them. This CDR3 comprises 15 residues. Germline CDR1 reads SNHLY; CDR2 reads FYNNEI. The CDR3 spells CASRGNTNSYNEQFF. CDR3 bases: TGTGCCTCTAGGGGGAACACAAACTCCTACAATGAGCAGTTCTTC. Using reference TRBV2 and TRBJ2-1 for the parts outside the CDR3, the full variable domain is EPEVTQTPSHQVTQMGQEVILRCVPISNHLYFYWYRQILGQKVEFLVSFYNNEISEKSEIFDDQFSVERPDGSNFTLKIRSTKLEDSAMYFCASRGNTNSYNEQFFGPGTRLTVL.

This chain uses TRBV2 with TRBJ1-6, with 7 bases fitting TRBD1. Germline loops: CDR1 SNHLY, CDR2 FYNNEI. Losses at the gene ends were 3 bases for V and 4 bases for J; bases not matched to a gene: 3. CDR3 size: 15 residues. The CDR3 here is CASSDGTVYNSPLHF. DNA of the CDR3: TGTGCCAGCAGTGATGGGACAGTTTATAATTCACCCCTCCACTTT.

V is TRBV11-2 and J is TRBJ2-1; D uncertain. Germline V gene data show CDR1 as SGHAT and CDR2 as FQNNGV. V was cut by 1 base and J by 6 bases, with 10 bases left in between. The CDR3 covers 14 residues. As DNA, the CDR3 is TGTGCCAGCAGCTTAGGGTTGGCTCCCAATGAGCAGTTCTTC. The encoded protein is CASSLGLAPNEQFF. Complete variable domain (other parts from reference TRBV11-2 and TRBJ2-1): EAGVAQSPRYKIIEKRQSVAFWCNPISGHATLYWYQQILGQGPKLLIQFQNNGVVDDSQLPKDRFSAERLKGVDSTLKIQPAKLEDSAVYLCASSLGLAPNEQFFGPGTRLTVL.

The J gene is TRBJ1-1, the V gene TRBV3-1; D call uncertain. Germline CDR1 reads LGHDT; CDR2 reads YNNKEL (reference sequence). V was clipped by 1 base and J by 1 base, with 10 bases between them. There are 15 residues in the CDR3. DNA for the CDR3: TGTGCCAGCAGCCAAGCGATCAGCCCGAACACTGAAGCTTTCTTT. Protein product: CASSQAISPNTEAFF. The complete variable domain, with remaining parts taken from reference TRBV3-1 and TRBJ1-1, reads DTAVSQTPKYLVTQMGNDKSIKCEQNLGHDTMYWYKQDSKKFLKIMFSYNNKELIINETVPNRFSPKSPDKAHLNLHINSLELGDSAVYFCASSQAISPNTEAFFGQGTRLTVV.

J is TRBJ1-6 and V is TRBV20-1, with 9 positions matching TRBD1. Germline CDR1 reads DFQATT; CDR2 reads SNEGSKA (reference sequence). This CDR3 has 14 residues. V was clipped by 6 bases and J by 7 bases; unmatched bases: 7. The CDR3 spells CSAHGQGRNSPLHF. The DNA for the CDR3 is TGCAGTGCCCACGGACAGGGGAGGAATTCACCCCTCCACTTT.

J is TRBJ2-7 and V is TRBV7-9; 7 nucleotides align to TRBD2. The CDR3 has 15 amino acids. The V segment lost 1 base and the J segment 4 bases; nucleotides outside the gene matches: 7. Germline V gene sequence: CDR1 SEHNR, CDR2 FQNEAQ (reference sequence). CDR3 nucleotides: TGTGCCAGCAGCTTAGGAAATAAAGCGGGGTACGAGCAGTACTTC. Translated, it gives CASSLGNKAGYEQYF.

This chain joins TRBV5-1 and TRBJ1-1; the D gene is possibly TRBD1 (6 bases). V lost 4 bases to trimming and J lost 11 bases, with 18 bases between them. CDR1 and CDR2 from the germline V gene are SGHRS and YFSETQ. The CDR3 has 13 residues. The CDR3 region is CASSQSDRTLAFF. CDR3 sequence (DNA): TGCGCCAGCAGCCAGTCGGACAGAACTCTGGCTTTCTTT.

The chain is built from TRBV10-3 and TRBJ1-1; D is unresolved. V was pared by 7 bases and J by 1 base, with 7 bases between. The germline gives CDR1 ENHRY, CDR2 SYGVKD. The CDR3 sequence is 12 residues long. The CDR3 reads CAIKSGNTEAFF. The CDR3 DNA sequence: TGTGCCATCAAGTCAGGGAACACTGAAGCTTTCTTT.

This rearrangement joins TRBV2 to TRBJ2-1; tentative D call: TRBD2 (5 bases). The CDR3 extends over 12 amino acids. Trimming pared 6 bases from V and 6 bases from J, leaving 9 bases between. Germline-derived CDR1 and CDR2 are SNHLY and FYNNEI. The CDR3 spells CASRTTSNEQFF. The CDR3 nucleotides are TGTGCCAGCAGGACCACTAGCAATGAGCAGTTCTTC.

The CDR3 loop reads CASSPGGGPTGELFF. In nucleotides, the CDR3 is TGTGCCAGCAGCCCTGGGGGGGGGCCGACCGGGGAGCTGTTTTTT. The V and J genes are TRBV12-3 or TRBV12-4 and TRBJ2-2; weak D call: TRBD2 (7 bases). V was clipped by 6 bases and J by 5 bases, with 16 bases between them. The CDR3 consists of 15 residues.